These 31 T cell receptor beta chains came from one sample sequenced in a study of a mutant IDH1 vaccine in newly diagnosed glioma. This sample's time point: week 11, during vaccination. The content of each vaccine dose was 300 ug of mutant IDH1 20-mer peptide, and topical imiquimod accompanied it. Their target antigens are unknown. Sequencing used immunoSEQ multiplex PCR; TCRdb keeps in-frame clones, though not all of them. The data contain 20,000 to 25,000 clones, about 70% of them singletons. This sample comprised peripheral blood mononuclear cells (PBMCs), obtained from a glioma patient whose treatment included an IDH1 peptide vaccine. Source of these receptors: a man aged 18 to 30 with glioma. Some clones in this sample may be carry-over from other donors' samples.

The CDR3 spells CASRRDSGELFF. The CDR3 nucleotides are TGTGCCAGCAGGAGGGACAGCGGGGAGCTGTTTTTT. This chain joins TRBV2 and TRBJ2-2, with 7 bases that match TRBD1. The CDR3 is made up of 12 amino acids. Germline CDR1 reads SNHLY; CDR2 reads FYNNEI. V gave up 6 bases and J gave up 7 bases; unmatched junction bases: 2.

The rearrangement links TRBV7-2 to TRBJ1-2; 8 positions agree with TRBD1. Unmatched junction bases numbered 13, after V lost 6 bases and J lost 4 bases. Germline CDR1 and CDR2: SGHTA and FQGNSA. This CDR3 spans 16 amino acids. The CDR3 loop is CASSSGWTGWGYGYTF. In DNA form, the CDR3 reads TGTGCCAGCAGTTCTGGATGGACAGGGTGGGGCTATGGCTACACCTTC. Filled out from reference TRBV7-2 and TRBJ1-2, the complete variable domain reads GAGVSQSPSNKVTEKGKDVELRCDPISGHTALYWYRQSLGQGLEFLIYFQGNSAPDKSGLPSDRFSAERTGGSVSTLTIQRTQQEDSAVYLCASSSGWTGWGYGYTFGSGTRLTVV.

This sequence joins TRBV5-1 and TRBJ2-7; the D gene is possibly TRBD2 (5 bases). V lost 2 bases and J 2 bases, leaving 5 bases between the germline ends. CDR3 size: 12 residues. The germline gives CDR1 SGHRS, CDR2 YFSETQ. The CDR3 region is CASSFGAYEQYF. CDR3 bases: TGCGCCAGCAGCTTCGGGGCCTACGAGCAGTACTTC.

The rearrangement uses TRBV19 and TRBJ1-1, with D perhaps TRBD1 (5 bases). Germline lookup yields CDR1 LNHDA and CDR2 SQIVND (reference sequence). The CDR3 extends over 15 amino acids. Between the trimmed V and J ends, which lost 6 bases and 3 bases, there was a span of 17 bases. The CDR3 DNA reads as TGTGCCAGTAGACCATCGGGTGGGGGGTACACTGAAGCTTTCTTT. Translating gives CASRPSGGGYTEAFF.

DNA for the CDR3: TGTGCCTGGAGTGTCGGTATGGGGAACACTGAAGCTTTCTTT. Translated, it gives CAWSVGMGNTEAFF. The chain joins TRBV30 to TRBJ1-1; D is unresolved. The CDR3 has 14 residues. The V gene lost 0 bases and the J gene lost 1 base, with 9 bases spanning the gap. CDR1 GTSNPN and CDR2 SVGIG come from the germline V gene (reference sequence).

The V and J genes are TRBV11-2 and TRBJ2-7; a weak D match, TRBD1 (5 bases). V lost 3 bases and J 2 bases, leaving 20 bases between the germline ends. Germline V gene data show CDR1 as SGHAT and CDR2 as FQNNGV. CDR3 length: 17 amino acids. CDR3 amino acids: CASSFITGVIAAYEQYF. CDR3 in DNA: TGTGCCAGCAGCTTCATCACAGGCGTTATTGCTGCCTACGAGCAGTACTTC.

The chain employs TRBV6-5 and TRBJ1-2, with 9 nucleotides matching TRBD1. Losses at the gene ends were 6 bases for V and 2 bases for J; bases not matched to a gene: 4. The CDR3 contains 14 residues. Per the germline V gene, CDR1 is MNHEY and CDR2 is SVGAGI. The CDR3 DNA is TGTGCCAGCAGATTGGGACAGGGAAACTATGGCTACACCTTC. It translates to CASRLGQGNYGYTF.

This sequence joins TRBV18 and TRBJ1-3, with D unclear. This CDR3 spans 13 amino acids. Germline values: CDR1 KGHSH, CDR2 LQKENI. Deletions cut 4 bases from V and 0 bases from J, with 4 bases between. The CDR3, as DNA: TGTGCCAGCTCACTTAGCTCTGGAAACACCATATATTTT. It translates to CASSLSSGNTIYF.

The gene calls are TRBV2 and TRBJ1-2, with D unresolved. Trimming stripped 3 bases from V and 4 bases from J, with 6 bases between. The germline CDR1 and CDR2 sequences are SNHLY and FYNNEI. The CDR3 contains 12 residues. Written as DNA, the CDR3 is TGTGCCAGCAGTGACAGGATCTATGGCTACACCTTC. Translating gives CASSDRIYGYTF. Filled out from reference TRBV2 and TRBJ1-2, the complete variable domain reads EPEVTQTPSHQVTQMGQEVILRCVPISNHLYFYWYRQILGQKVEFLVSFYNNEISEKSEIFDDQFSVERPDGSNFTLKIRSTKLEDSAMYFCASSDRIYGYTFGSGTRLTVV.

This clone has only one observation. The rearrangement links TRBV30 to TRBJ2-1; D might be TRBD1 or TRBD2, each matching 5 bases. Germline V CDR1 and CDR2: GTSNPN, SVGIG (reference sequence). Trimming left V 2 bases short and J 6 bases short, with 14 bases between. The CDR3 is made up of 14 amino acids. The CDR3 protein is CAWSFGDGGNEQFF. DNA of the CDR3: TGTGCCTGGAGTTTCGGAGATGGGGGCAATGAGCAGTTCTTC. Full variable domain (missing parts from reference TRBV30 and TRBJ2-1): SQTIHQWPATLVQPVGSPLSLECTVEGTSNPNLYWYRQAAGRGLQLLFYSVGIGQISSEVPQNLSASRPQDRQFILSSKKLLLSDSGFYLCAWSFGDGGNEQFFGPGTRLTVL.

The sample holds a few counts of this clone. This sequence joins TRBV9 and TRBJ1-1; D gene unclear. CDR1 is SGDLS and CDR2 is YYNGEE in the germline V gene. Between the trimmed V and J ends, which lost 4 bases and 4 bases, there was a span of 11 bases. This CDR3 spans 13 amino acids. The DNA for the CDR3 is TGTGCCAGCAGCTTCGGGGTGGGCACTGAAGCTTTCTTT. Its translation is CASSFGVGTEAFF.

The chain is built from TRBV7-2 and TRBJ2-5; 12 bases fit TRBD2. The germline V gene encodes CDR1 SGHTA and CDR2 FQGNSA. V lost 5 bases to trimming and J lost 6 bases; unmatched junction nucleotides: 10. The CDR3 runs to 16 residues. The CDR3 nucleotides read TGTGCCAGCAGCCCTTCTAGCGGGGGGGCCGTAAAGACCCAGTACTTC. Protein: CASSPSSGGAVKTQYF.

The rearrangement joins TRBV30 to TRBJ1-2; 9 bases map to TRBD1. There are 16 residues in the CDR3. V lost 0 bases to trimming and J lost 0 bases; unmatched junction nucleotides: 5. The V gene's germline CDR1 is GTSNPN and CDR2 SVGIG (reference sequence). The CDR3 nucleotides read TGTGCCTGGAGTGTAATAGGGACAGGGTCTAACTATGGCTACACCTTC. Amino acid sequence: CAWSVIGTGSNYGYTF.

This chain connects TRBV15 to TRBJ1-1; 11 nucleotides match TRBD1. The V segment lost 8 bases and the J segment 11 bases; nucleotides outside the gene matches: 16. The CDR3 consists of 15 residues. Germline CDR1 reads LNHNV; CDR2 reads YYDKDF (reference sequence). CDR3 loop: CATGGSGTGGRDAFF. The CDR3 nucleotides read TGTGCCACCGGGGGGTCCGGGACAGGGGGGAGGGATGCTTTCTTT.

This rearrangement joins TRBV5-4 to TRBJ2-2; D perhaps matches TRBD1 (5 bases). The CDR3 runs to 15 residues. Germline V CDR1 and CDR2: SGHNT, YYREEE (reference sequence). V lost 4 bases, J lost 8 bases, and 18 bases lay in between. The CDR3 nucleotides read TGTGCCAGCAGCCTTGGACACCCGACGGAGGGGGAGCTGTTTTTT. Protein: CASSLGHPTEGELFF.

The J gene is TRBJ2-7, the V gene TRBV28; 7 nucleotides match TRBD1. V lost 6 bases to trimming and J lost 0 bases; unmatched junction nucleotides: 8. Looked up from germline, CDR1 is MDHEN and CDR2 is SYDVKM. The CDR3 contains 15 residues. The DNA of the CDR3 is TGTGCCAGCAGCCCCGGACAGGTACGCTCCTACGAGCAGTACTTC. It codes for CASSPGQVRSYEQYF.

In its sample, this clone was seen a few times. V is TRBV7-2 and J is TRBJ1-4, with 7 bases identical to TRBD1. Trimming took 5 bases from V and 7 from J; bases not matched to a gene: 4. CDR1 is SGHTA and CDR2 is FQGNSA in the germline V gene. The CDR3 runs to 13 residues. CDR3 DNA sequence: TGTGCCAGCAGCGGACGACAGGGTGAAAAACTGTTTTTT. Its protein product is CASSGRQGEKLFF.

This chain joins TRBV5-1 and TRBJ2-7; perhaps TRBD1 as D (6 bases). The CDR3 sequence is 12 residues long. V was pared by 3 bases and J by 5 bases, with 9 bases between. Germline loops: CDR1 SGHRS, CDR2 YFSETQ. The CDR3 DNA reads as TGCGCCAGCAGCTGGGGACACAACGAGCAGTACTTC. The encoded protein is CASSWGHNEQYF.

The rearrangement links TRBV5-6 to TRBJ1-5, with D unclear. The CDR3 runs to 12 residues. CDR1 is SGHDT, CDR2 YYEEEE, per germline. Trimming left V 2 bases short and J 4 bases short, with 4 bases between. CDR3 protein: CASSFLNQPQHF. The DNA of the CDR3 is TGTGCCAGCAGCTTCTTGAATCAGCCCCAGCATTTT.

V gene TRBV18 combines with J gene TRBJ2-1, with D perhaps being TRBD1 or TRBD2 (5 bases each). The CDR3 has 17 amino acids. Trimming took 0 bases from V and 6 from J, leaving 18 bases between them. Per the germline V gene, CDR1 is KGHSH and CDR2 is LQKENI. CDR3 nucleotides: TGTGCCAGCTCACCACCTACCGGGACGGCGAGGGTCAATGAGCAGTTCTTC. This gives the protein CASSPPTGTARVNEQFF.

This CDR3 reads CASSYSRDRHNQPQHF. The CDR3 coding sequence is TGTGCCAGCAGTTACTCGAGGGACAGGCACAATCAGCCCCAGCATTTT. The chain uses TRBV6-5 and TRBJ1-5; 8 nucleotides line up with TRBD1. V trimming: 0 bases; J trimming: 3 bases; junction bases outside the gene matches: 4. Germline V gene sequence: CDR1 MNHEY, CDR2 SVGAGI. This CDR3 has 16 residues.

Here the CDR3 reads CASSLGTGVRDYGYTF. CDR3 DNA sequence: TGTGCCAGCAGCTTAGGCACAGGGGTCCGGGACTATGGCTACACCTTC. The V call is TRBV7-6, the J call TRBJ1-2; 7 bases align to TRBD1. CDR3 size: 16 residues. Germline CDR1 and CDR2: SGHVS and FNYEAQ. The ends lost 1 base at V and 3 bases at J; junction bases unmatched: 8.

The chain couples TRBV10-3 to TRBJ1-1; D call uncertain. CDR3 length equals 16 residues. The germline CDR1 and CDR2 sequences are ENHRY and SYGVKD. V shed 0 bases and J shed 0 bases, with 11 bases lying between them. CDR3 residues: CAISESILILNTEAFF. CDR3 coding DNA: TGTGCCATCAGTGAGTCGATTCTGATATTGAACACTGAAGCTTTCTTT.

This clone was found a few times. This chain uses TRBV7-8 with TRBJ1-3; D is possibly TRBD1 (5 bases). CDR1 and CDR2 from the germline V gene are SGHVS and FQNEAQ. V lost 0 bases and J lost 4, with 16 bases in between. The CDR3 extends over 17 amino acids. The CDR3 protein is CASSLALRGSSGNTIYF. DNA of the CDR3: TGTGCCAGCAGCTTAGCTCTACGGGGCTCATCAGGAAACACCATATATTTT.

The genes are TRBV5-1 and TRBJ1-1; TRBD1 is a possible D gene (6 bases). Between the trimmed V and J ends, which lost 1 base and 6 bases, there was a span of 19 bases. Germline V lookup: CDR1 SGHRS, CDR2 YFSETQ. The CDR3 contains 16 residues. In DNA, the CDR3 is TGCGCCAGCAGCTTGCGGGATACAGGGACGGGAGCTGAAGCTTTCTTT. Translation gives CASSLRDTGTGAEAFF.

This chain uses TRBV5-6 with TRBJ2-7; tentatively, D is TRBD1 (5 bases). V was clipped by 3 bases and J by 3 bases, with 10 bases between them. Looked up from germline, CDR1 is SGHDT and CDR2 is YYEEEE. CDR3 length: 13 residues. The CDR3 region is CASSSRAYYEQYF. CDR3 sequence (DNA): TGTGCCAGCAGCTCCAGGGCCTACTACGAGCAGTACTTC.

V usage is TRBV5-1 and J usage is TRBJ1-4; D is undetermined. The CDR3 loop spans 14 amino acids. Trimming cost V 0 bases and J 5 bases, with 8 bases left between them. Germline V gene lookup returns CDR1 SGHRS and CDR2 YFSETQ. The CDR3 is CASSLGRSNEKLFF. CDR3 coding DNA: TGCGCCAGCAGCTTGGGGAGGTCCAATGAAAAACTGTTTTTT.

This clone was detected only a few times. V is TRBV30 and J is TRBJ1-1; TRBD1 might be the D (6 bases). This CDR3 has 12 amino acids. Germline loops: CDR1 GTSNPN, CDR2 SVGIG (reference sequence). CDR3 loop: CAQGNMNTEAFF. The DNA of the CDR3 is TGTGCGCAGGGGAACATGAACACTGAAGCTTTCTTT.

V and J are TRBV29-1 and TRBJ1-2, with TRBD1 matching 7 bases. This CDR3 comprises 14 residues. Germline V lookup: CDR1 SQVTM, CDR2 ANQGSEA. The V gene end was trimmed by 4 bases and the J gene end by 4 bases; junction bases not matched to a gene: 9. This CDR3 is CSVAARGEPYGYTF. CDR3 sequence (DNA): TGCAGCGTTGCGGCCAGGGGGGAGCCCTATGGCTACACCTTC.

In this sample, this clone is medium-sized. V is TRBV7-2 and J is TRBJ2-3; 8 nucleotides align to TRBD1. CDR3 length: 15 amino acids. The germline CDR1 and CDR2 sequences are SGHTA and FQGNSA. Trimming at V came to 6 bases and at J to 4 bases, leaving 9 bases not matched to a gene. The DNA for the CDR3 is TGTGCCAGCAGTTTAACGACAGGGGTCCCAGATACGCAGTATTTT. Translating gives CASSLTTGVPDTQYF.

This chain links TRBV5-6 with TRBJ2-5, with a weak D call TRBD2 (5 bases). Trimming took 3 bases from V and 5 from J, leaving 11 bases between them. CDR3 length: 13 residues. Germline V gene sequence: CDR1 SGHDT, CDR2 YYEEEE. For the CDR3, the DNA is TGTGCCAGCAGCTCGGACTCACGGGAGACCCAGTACTTC. Translating it yields CASSSDSRETQYF.